The TCR beta chain described here comes from a study of blood T cells in healthy people across ages (dated by TCRdb to the mid-2010s). About the investigation overall: In model experiments, template switching captured about one uniquely barcoded TCR beta cDNA molecule for every two T cells. Four age groups were formed from the donors: young (average 16 years), middle-aged (roughly 38), aged (about 62) and long-lived (about 75). Two additional independent replicas of 1 million unique cDNA reads from the same blood draw were analyzed for two donors (one aged 18 to 30 and one aged 80 or older). To avoid experimental bias, donors of different ages were distributed randomly across sequencing lanes. Using deep sequencing normalized with unique cDNA molecular identifiers, the study measured how TCR beta repertoire diversity changes with age. Paper-wide results and their limitations: Compared with the aged group, the long-lived group had more naive CD4+ T cells, fewer expanded clones and increased TCR diversity, suggesting age selection. Donor CMV infection status was unknown, potentially confounding age-related changes in expanded clonotypes. Observed TCR beta diversity correlated strongly with the percentage of naive T cells measured by flow cytometry. Since profiling was done on bulk unsorted PBMCs, naive and antigen-experienced compartments could not be conclusively compared. As age increased, observed TCR beta diversity per million T cells dropped in a roughly linear way, and a significant reduction was already evident by age 40. Total diversity estimates from one million sequenced T cells were considered lower bounds and underestimates.

Regarding this clonotype: Its antigen is still unknown. No clone much larger than this one lies a single base away; base qualities are absent.

The receptor library was made with 5' RACE. A second PCR of about 6 to 11 cycles was run with a J-beta primer mix and a sample-barcoded 5' primer. Each TCR beta cDNA molecule received a unique molecular identifier from a template-switch 5' adaptor carrying 12 random nucleotides. Each sample yielded at least 2.5 million CDR3-containing paired-end reads. All of the RNA was converted into first-strand cDNA using the Mint cDNA synthesis kit, with a TRBC-specific oligonucleotide serving as the primer. After uracil-DNA glycosylase treatment, a first 18-cycle PCR used universal primers M1SS and BC2_uni_R on all cDNA. From the authors' description of their analysis: Normalization of each sample was performed by random selection of 1 million high-quality reads, each carrying a distinct molecular identifier. Instead of being binned into consensus sequences, reads that shared molecular identifiers were thrown out. CDR3 identification, clonotype clustering and error correction used MiTCR with a Q25 quality threshold and the strictest error-elimination algorithm. A nonparametric unseen species model with Euler transformation was used to estimate lower-bound total TCR beta diversity. TCRdb's own reprocessing of the public reads used fastp at Q25 and MiXCR and kept productive beta chains. Each CDR3 protein appears once, grouped with its most common genes and DNA. None of the V and J calls come from the authors' own analysis; TCRdb made them. The table for this sample lists 1.8 million or so distinct CDR3 sequences; approximately 40% of them were counted only once. Roughly 23% of the sample is taken by the ten largest.

Sequences MNHEY (CDR1) and SVGEGT (CDR2) are obtained from the germline V gene. From its cysteine to its phenylalanine, the CDR3 spans 14 amino acids. This entry keeps only the CDR3 DNA: 42 bases, framed from base 1. Systemically healthy Caucasian individuals from Russia, about 38 in total and aged about 6 to 100 years, were included as donors. Ten milliliters of peripheral blood were drawn from each donor into EDTA-treated Vacutainer tubes. PBMCs were isolated by Ficoll-Paque density-gradient centrifugation, with at least 6 million obtained per sample. Total RNA, at least 6 micrograms per sample, was extracted from PBMCs with Trizol reagent. Naive CD45RAhigh/CD27high T cell percentages were measured by flow cytometry on a PBMC aliquot from every donor.

The chain joins TRBV6-2 or TRBV6-3 to TRBJ2-5, and 10 bases in between align with TRBD1. Matching the DNA end better, TRBJ2-7 makes the J call doubtful. Sequencing was performed on blood. The sequence was obtained from a human donor in good health. The CDR3 here reads CASNRGTGVDEQYF. The DNA reads as follows: TGTGCCAGCAACAGGGGGACAGGGGTCGACGAGCAGTACTTC.